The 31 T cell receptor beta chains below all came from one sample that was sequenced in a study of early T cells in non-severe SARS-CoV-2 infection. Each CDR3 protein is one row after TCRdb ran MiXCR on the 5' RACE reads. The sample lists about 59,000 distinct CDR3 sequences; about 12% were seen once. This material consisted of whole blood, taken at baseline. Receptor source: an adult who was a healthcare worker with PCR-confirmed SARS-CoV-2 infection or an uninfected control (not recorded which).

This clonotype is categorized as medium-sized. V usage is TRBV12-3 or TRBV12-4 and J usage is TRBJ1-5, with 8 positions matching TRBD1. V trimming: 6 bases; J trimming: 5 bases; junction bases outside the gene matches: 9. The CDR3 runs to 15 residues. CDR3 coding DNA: TGTGCCAGCAGCCTCGCACAGGGGGTGTATCAGCCCCAGCATTTT. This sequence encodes CASSLAQGVYQPQHF.

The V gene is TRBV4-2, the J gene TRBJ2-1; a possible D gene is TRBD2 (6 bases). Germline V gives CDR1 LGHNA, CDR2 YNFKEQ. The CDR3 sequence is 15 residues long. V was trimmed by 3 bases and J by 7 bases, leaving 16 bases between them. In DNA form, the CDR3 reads TGTGCCAGCAGCCATACGGGAGACTCTAAGAATGAGCAGTTCTTC. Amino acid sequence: CASSHTGDSKNEQFF.

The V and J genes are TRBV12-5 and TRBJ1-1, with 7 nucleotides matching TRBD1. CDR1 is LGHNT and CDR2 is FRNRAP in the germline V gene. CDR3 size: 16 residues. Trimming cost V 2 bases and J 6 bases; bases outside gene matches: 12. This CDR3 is CASGLLDRIMVSEAFF. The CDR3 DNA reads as TGTGCTAGTGGTTTGTTGGACAGGATAATGGTATCTGAAGCTTTCTTT.

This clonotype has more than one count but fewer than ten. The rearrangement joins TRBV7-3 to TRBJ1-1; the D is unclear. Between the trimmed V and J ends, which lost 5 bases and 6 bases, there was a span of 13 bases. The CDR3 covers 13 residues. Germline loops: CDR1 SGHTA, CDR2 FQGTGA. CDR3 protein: CASSETRAAEAFF. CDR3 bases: TGTGCCAGCAGCGAGACCCGGGCGGCTGAAGCTTTCTTT.

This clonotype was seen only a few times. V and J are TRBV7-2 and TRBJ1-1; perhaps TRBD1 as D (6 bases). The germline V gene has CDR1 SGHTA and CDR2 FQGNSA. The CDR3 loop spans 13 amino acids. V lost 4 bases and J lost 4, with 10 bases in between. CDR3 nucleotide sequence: TGTGCCAGCAGCTCTACAGGGTTCACTGAAGCTTTCTTT. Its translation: CASSSTGFTEAFF. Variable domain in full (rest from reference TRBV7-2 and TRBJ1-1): GAGVSQSPSNKVTEKGKDVELRCDPISGHTALYWYRQSLGQGLEFLIYFQGNSAPDKSGLPSDRFSAERTGGSVSTLTIQRTQQEDSAVYLCASSSTGFTEAFFGQGTRLTVV.

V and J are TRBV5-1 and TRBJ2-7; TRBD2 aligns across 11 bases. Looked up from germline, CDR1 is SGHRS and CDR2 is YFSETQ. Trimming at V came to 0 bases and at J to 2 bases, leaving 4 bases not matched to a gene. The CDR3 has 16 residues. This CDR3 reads CASSLGVLAGAYEQYF. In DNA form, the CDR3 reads TGCGCCAGCAGCTTGGGTGTACTAGCGGGGGCCTACGAGCAGTACTTC. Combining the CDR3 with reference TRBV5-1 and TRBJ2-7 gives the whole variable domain KAGVTQTPRYLIKTRGQQVTLSCSPISGHRSVSWYQQTPGQGLQFLFEYFSETQRNKGNFPGRFSGRQFSNSRSEMNVSTLELGDSALYLCASSLGVLAGAYEQYFGPGTRLTVT.

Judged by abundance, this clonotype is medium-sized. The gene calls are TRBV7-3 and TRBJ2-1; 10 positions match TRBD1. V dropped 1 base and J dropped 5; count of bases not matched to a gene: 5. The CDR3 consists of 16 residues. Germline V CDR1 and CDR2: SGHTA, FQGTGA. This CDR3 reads CASSLRDRGSDNEQFF. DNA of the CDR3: TGTGCCAGCAGCTTAAGGGACAGGGGAAGCGACAATGAGCAGTTCTTC.

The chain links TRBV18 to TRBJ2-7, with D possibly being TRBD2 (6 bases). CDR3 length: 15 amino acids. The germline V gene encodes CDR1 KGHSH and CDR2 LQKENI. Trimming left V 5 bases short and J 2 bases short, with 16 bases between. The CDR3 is CASSATSSQAYEQYF. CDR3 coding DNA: TGTGCCAGCTCAGCCACTAGCTCCCAGGCCTACGAGCAGTACTTC.

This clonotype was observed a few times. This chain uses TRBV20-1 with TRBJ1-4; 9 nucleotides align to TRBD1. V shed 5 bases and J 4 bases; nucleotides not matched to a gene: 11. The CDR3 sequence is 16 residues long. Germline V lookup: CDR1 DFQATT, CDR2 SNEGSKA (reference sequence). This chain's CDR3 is CSAAGTGLSSNEKLFF. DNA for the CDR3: TGCAGTGCTGCCGGGACAGGGTTGTCAAGTAATGAAAAACTGTTTTTT.

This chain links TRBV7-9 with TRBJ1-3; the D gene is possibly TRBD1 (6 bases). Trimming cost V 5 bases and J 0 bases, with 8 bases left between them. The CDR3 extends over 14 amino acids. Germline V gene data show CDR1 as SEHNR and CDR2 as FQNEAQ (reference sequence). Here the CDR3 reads CASSRDNSGNTIYF. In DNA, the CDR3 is TGTGCCAGCAGCCGGGACAACTCTGGAAACACCATATATTTT.

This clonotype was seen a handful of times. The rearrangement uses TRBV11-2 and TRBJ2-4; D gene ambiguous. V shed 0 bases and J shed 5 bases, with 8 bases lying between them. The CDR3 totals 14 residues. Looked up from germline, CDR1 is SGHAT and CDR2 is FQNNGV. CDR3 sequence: CASSLEGRENIQYF. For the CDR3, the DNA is TGTGCCAGCAGCTTAGAAGGACGTGAAAACATTCAGTACTTC.

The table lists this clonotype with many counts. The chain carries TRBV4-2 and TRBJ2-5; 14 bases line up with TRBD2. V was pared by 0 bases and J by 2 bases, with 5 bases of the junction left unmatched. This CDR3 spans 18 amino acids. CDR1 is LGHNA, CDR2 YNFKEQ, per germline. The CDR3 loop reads CASSQEGLAGGLQETQYF. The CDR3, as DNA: TGTGCCAGCAGCCAAGAAGGACTAGCGGGGGGACTACAAGAGACCCAGTACTTC.

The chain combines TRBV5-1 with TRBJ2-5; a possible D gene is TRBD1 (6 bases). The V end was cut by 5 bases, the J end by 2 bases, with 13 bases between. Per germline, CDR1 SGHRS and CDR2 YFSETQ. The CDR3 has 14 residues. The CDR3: CASSSGAGQETQYF. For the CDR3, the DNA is TGCGCCAGCAGTTCAGGGGCAGGACAAGAGACCCAGTACTTC.

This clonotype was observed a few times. The CDR3 loop is CASSPDSEDGYTF. Here the CDR3 DNA reads TGTGCCAGCTCACCGGACAGTGAAGATGGCTACACCTTC. The rearrangement joins TRBV18 to TRBJ1-2, with D tentatively TRBD1 (6 bases). The germline gives CDR1 KGHSH, CDR2 LQKENI. The ends were cut back, 3 bases at V and 6 bases at J, with 11 bases in the middle. This CDR3 is 13 amino acids long.

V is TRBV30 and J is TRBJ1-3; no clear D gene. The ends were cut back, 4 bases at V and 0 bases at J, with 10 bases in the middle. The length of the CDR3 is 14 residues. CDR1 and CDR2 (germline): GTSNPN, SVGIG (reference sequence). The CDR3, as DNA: TGTGCCTGGAACTCCGGACGCTCTGGAAACACCATATATTTT. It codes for CAWNSGRSGNTIYF.

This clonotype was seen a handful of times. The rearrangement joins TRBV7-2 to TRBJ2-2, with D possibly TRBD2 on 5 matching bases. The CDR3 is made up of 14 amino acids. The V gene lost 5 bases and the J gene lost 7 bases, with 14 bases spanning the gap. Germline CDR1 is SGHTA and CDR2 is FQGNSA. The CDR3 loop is CASSPSRAYGELFF. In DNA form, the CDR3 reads TGTGCCAGCAGCCCTAGCAGAGCCTACGGGGAGCTGTTTTTT.

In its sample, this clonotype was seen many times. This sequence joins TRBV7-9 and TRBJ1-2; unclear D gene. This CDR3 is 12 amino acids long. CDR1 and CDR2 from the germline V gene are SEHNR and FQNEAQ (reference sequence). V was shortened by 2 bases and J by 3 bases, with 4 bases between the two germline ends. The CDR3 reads CASSLPDYGYTF. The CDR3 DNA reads TGTGCCAGCAGCTTACCTGACTATGGCTACACCTTC.

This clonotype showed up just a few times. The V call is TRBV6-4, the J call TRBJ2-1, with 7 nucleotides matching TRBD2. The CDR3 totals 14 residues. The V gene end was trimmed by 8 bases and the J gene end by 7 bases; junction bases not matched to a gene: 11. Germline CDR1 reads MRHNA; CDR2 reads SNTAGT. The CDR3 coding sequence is TGTGCCAGCCGAGAGACGGGAGGCCTAAATGAGCAGTTCTTC. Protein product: CASRETGGLNEQFF.

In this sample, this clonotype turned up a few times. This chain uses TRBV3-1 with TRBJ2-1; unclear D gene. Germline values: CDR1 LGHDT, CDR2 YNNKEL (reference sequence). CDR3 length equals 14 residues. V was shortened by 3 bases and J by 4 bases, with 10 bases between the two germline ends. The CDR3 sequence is CASSQKGYYNEQFF. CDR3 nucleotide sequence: TGTGCCAGCAGCCAGAAAGGCTATTACAATGAGCAGTTCTTC.

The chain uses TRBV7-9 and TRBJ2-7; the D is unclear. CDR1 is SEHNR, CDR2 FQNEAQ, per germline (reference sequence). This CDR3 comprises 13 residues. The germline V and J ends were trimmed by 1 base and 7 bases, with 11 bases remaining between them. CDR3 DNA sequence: TGTGCCAGCAGCTTAGGTCGCTCCTCGGAGCAGTACTTC. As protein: CASSLGRSSEQYF.

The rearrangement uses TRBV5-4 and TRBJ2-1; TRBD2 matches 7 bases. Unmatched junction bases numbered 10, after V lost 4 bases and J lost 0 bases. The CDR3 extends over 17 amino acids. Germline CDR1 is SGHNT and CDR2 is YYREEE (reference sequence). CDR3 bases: TGTGCCAGCAGCCCTGGGGAGGGACGAGCCTCCTACAATGAGCAGTTCTTC. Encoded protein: CASSPGEGRASYNEQFF.

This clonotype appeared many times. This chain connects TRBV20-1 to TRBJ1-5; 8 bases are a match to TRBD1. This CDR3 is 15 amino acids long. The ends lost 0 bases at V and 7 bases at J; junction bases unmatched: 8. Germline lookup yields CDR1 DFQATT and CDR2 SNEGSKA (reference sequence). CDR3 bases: TGCAGTGCTAGAGACCCCGGACAGGGTGAACAGCCCCAGCATTTT. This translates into CSARDPGQGEQPQHF.

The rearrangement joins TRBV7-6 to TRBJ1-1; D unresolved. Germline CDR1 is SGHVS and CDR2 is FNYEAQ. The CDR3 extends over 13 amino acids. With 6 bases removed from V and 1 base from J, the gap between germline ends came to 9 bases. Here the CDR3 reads CASRHTGNTEAFF. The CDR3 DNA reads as TGTGCCAGCAGGCATACGGGGAACACTGAAGCTTTCTTT. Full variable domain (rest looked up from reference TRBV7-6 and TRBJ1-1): GAGVSQSPRYKVTKRGQDVALRCDPISGHVSLYWYRQALGQGPEFLTYFNYEAQQDKSGLPNDRFSAERPEGSISTLTIQRTEQRDSAMYRCASRHTGNTEAFFGQGTRLTVV.

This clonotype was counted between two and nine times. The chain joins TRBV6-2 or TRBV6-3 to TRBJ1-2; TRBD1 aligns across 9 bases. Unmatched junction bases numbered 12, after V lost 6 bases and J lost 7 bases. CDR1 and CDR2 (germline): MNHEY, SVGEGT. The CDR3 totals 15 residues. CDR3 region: CASSPGRDRVSGYTF. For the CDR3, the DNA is TGTGCCAGCAGCCCGGGCCGGGACAGGGTTTCTGGCTACACCTTC.

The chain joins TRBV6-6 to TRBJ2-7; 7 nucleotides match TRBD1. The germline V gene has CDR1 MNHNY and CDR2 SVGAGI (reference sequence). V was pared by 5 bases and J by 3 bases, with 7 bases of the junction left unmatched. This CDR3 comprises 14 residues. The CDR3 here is CASSTGDSHYEQYF. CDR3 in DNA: TGTGCCAGCAGTACAGGGGATTCCCACTACGAGCAGTACTTC.

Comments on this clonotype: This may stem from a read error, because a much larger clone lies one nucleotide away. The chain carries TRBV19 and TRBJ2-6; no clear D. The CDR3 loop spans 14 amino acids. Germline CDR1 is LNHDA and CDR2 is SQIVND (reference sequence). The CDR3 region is CASSIRSGTNVLTF. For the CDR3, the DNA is TGTGCCAGTAGTATAAGGTCTGGGACCAACGTCCTGACTTTC.

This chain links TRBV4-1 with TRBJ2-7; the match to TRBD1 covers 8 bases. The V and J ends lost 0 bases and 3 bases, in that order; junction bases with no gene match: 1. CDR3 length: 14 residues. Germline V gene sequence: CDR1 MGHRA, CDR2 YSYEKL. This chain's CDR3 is CASSQDGQGYEQYF. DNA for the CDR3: TGCGCCAGCAGCCAAGATGGACAGGGCTACGAGCAGTACTTC.

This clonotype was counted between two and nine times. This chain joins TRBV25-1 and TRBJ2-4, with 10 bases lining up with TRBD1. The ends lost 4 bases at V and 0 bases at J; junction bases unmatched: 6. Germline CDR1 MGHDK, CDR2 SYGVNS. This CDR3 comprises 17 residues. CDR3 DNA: TGTGCCAGCAGTGGATTGGGACAGGGGAGAGCCAAAAACATTCAGTACTTC. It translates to CASSGLGQGRAKNIQYF.

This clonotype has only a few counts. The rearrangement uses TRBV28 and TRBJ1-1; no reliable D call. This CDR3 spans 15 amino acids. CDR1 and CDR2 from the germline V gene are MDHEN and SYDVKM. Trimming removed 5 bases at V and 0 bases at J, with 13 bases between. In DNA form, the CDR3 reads TGTGCCAGCAGTCGCCCGTTAGTAATGAACACTGAAGCTTTCTTT. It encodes CASSRPLVMNTEAFF.

Here the CDR3 DNA reads TGCAGCGCCCGACAGGGCCTGAACACTGAAGCTTTCTTT. It is translated as CSARQGLNTEAFF. The V gene is TRBV29-1, the J gene TRBJ1-1; 7 nucleotides agree with TRBD1. The ends lost 7 bases at V and 0 bases at J; junction bases unmatched: 5. The CDR3 consists of 13 residues. Per the germline V gene, CDR1 is SQVTM and CDR2 is ANQGSEA.

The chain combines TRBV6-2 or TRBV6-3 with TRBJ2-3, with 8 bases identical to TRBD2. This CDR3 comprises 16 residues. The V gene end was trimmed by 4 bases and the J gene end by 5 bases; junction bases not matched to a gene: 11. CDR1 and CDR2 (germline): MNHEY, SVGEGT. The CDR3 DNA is TGTGCCAGCAGTTCCTCCCGACTAGCGTGGGGAGATACGCAGTATTTT. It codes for CASSSSRLAWGDTQYF.